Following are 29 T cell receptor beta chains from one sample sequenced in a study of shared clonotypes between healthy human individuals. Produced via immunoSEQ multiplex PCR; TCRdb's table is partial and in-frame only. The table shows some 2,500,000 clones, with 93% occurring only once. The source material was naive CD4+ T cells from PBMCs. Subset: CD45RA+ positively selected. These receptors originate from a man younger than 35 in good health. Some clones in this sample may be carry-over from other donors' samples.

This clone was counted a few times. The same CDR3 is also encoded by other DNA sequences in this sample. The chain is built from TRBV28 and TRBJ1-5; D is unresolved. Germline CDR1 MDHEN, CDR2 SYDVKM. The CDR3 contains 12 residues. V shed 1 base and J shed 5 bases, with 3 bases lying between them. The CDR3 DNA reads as TGTGCCAGCAGTTTATCTTATCAGCCCCAGCATTTT. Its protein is CASSLSYQPQHF. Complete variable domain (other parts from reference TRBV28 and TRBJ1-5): DVKVTQSSRYLVKRTGEKVFLECVQDMDHENMFWYRQDPGLGLRLIYFSYDVKMKEKGDIPEGYSVSREKKERFSLILESASTNQTSMYLCASSLSYQPQHFGDGTRLSIL.

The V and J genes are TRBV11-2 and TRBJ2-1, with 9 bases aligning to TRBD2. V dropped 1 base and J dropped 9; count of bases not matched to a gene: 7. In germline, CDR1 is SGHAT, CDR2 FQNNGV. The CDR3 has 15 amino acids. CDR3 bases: TGTGCCAGCAGCTTAGGCCTAGCGGGATACGGTGAGCAGTTCTTC. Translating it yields CASSLGLAGYGEQFF.

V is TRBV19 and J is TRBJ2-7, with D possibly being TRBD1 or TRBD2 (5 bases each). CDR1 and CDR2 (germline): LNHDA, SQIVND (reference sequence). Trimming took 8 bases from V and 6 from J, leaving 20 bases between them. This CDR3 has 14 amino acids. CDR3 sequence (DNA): TGTGCCAGTCGAGGGACCCCGACGGCCCGCGAGCAGTACTTC. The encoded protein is CASRGTPTAREQYF.

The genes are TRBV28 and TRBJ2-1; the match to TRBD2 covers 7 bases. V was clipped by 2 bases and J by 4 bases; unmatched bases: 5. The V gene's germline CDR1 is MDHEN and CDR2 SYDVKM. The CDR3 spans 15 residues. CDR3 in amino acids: CASSLVASGYNEQFF. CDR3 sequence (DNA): TGTGCCAGCAGTTTAGTGGCTAGCGGATACAATGAGCAGTTCTTC. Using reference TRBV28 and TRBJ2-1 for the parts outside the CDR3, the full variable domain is DVKVTQSSRYLVKRTGEKVFLECVQDMDHENMFWYRQDPGLGLRLIYFSYDVKMKEKGDIPEGYSVSREKKERFSLILESASTNQTSMYLCASSLVASGYNEQFFGPGTRLTVL.

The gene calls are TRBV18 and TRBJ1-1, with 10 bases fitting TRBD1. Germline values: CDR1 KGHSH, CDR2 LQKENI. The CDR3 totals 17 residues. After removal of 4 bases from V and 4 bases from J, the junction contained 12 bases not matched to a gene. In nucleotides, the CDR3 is TGTGCCAGCTCACTACTCCTTACCGGGACAGGGGCCACTGAAGCTTTCTTT. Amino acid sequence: CASSLLLTGTGATEAFF.

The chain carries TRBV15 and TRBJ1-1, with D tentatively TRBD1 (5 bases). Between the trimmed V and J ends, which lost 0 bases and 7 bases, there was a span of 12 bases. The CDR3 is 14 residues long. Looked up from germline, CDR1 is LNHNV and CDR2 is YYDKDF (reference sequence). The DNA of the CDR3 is TGTGCCACCAGCAGAGAAGGACACGTGGATGAAGCTTTCTTT. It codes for CATSREGHVDEAFF.

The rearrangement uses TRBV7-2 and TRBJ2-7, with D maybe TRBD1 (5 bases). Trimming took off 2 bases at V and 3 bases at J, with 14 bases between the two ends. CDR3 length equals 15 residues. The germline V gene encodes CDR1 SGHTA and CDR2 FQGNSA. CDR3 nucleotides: TGTGCCAGCAGCTTACAGGGTTTTAAGGTCTACGAGCAGTACTTC. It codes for CASSLQGFKVYEQYF.

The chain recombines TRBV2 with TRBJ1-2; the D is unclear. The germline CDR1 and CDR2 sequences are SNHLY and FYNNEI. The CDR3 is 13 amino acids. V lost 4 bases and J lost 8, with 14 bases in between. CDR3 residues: CASSGYPTEGYTF. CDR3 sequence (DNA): TGTGCCAGCAGTGGGTACCCTACGGAGGGCTACACCTTC.

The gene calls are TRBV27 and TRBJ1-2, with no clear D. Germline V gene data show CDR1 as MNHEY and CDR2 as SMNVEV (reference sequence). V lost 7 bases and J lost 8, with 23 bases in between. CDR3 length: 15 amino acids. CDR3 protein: CASTSLATKGWGYTF. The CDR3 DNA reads TGTGCCAGCACCTCCCTGGCAACCAAGGGCTGGGGCTACACCTTC.

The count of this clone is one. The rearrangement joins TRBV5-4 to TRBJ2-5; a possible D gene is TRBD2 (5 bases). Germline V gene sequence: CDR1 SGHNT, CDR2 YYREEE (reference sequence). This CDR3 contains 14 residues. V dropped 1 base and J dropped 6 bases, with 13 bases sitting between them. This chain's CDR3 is CASSLSGGPKTQYF. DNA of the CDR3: TGTGCCAGCAGCTTGAGTGGAGGCCCGAAGACCCAGTACTTC.

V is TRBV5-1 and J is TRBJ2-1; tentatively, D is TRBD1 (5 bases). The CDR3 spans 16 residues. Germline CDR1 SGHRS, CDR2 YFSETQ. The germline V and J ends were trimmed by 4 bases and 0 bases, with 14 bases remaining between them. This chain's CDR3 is CASSPLAGHSYNEQFF. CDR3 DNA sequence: TGCGCCAGCAGCCCCCTGGCTGGACACTCCTACAATGAGCAGTTCTTC.

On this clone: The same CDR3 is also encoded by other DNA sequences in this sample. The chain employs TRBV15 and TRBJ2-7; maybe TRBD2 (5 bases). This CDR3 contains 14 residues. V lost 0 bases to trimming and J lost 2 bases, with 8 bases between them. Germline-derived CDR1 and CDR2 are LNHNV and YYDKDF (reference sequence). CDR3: CATSREGGPYEQYF. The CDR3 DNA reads TGTGCCACCAGCAGAGAAGGCGGGCCCTACGAGCAGTACTTC.

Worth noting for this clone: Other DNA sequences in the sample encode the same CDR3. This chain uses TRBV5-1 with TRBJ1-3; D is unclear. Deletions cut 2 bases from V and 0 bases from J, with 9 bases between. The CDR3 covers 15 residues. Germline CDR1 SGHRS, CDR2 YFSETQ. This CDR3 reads CASSFGGFSGNTIYF. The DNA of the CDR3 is TGCGCCAGCAGCTTCGGAGGATTCTCTGGAAACACCATATATTTT.

The CDR3 loop is CASSEWGADQPQHF. CDR3 in DNA: TGTGCCAGTAGTGAATGGGGCGCGGATCAGCCCCAGCATTTT. The chain combines TRBV19 with TRBJ1-5; the D gene is possibly TRBD1 (5 bases). CDR3 length: 14 residues. CDR1 is LNHDA and CDR2 is SQIVND in the germline V gene (reference sequence). With 5 bases removed from V and 5 bases from J, the gap between germline ends came to 13 bases.

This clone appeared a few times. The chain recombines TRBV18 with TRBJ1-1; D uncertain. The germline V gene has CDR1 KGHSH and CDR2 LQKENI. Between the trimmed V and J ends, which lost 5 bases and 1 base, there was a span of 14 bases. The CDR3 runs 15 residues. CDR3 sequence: CASSFGTVGNTEAFF. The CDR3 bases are TGTGCCAGCTCATTCGGAACGGTCGGGAACACTGAAGCTTTCTTT.

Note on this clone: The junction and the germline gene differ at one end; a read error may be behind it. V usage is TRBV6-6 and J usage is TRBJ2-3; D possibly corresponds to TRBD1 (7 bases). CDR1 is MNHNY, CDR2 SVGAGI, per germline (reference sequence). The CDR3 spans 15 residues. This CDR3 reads CASSYSRGRGDTRYF. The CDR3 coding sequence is TGTGCCAGCAGTTACTCGCGGGGCAGGGGGGATACGCGGTATTTT.

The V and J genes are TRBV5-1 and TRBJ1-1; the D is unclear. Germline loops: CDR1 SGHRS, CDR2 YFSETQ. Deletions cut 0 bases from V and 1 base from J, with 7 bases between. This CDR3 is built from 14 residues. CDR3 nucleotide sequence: TGCGCCAGCAGCTTGGTAACCCCGAACACTGAAGCTTTCTTT. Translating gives CASSLVTPNTEAFF.

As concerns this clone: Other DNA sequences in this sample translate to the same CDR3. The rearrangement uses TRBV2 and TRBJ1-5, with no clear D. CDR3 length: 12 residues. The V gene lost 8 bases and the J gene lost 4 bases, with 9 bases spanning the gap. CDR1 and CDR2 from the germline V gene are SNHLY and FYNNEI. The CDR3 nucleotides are TGTGCCAGCGGCGGAGGAAATCAGCCCCAGCATTTT. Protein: CASGGGNQPQHF.

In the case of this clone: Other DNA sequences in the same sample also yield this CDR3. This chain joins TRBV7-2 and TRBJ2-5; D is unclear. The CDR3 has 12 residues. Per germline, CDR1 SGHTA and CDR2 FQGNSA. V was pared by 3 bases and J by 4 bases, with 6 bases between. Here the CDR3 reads CASSFSGETQYF. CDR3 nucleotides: TGTGCCAGCAGCTTCAGTGGAGAGACCCAGTACTTC.

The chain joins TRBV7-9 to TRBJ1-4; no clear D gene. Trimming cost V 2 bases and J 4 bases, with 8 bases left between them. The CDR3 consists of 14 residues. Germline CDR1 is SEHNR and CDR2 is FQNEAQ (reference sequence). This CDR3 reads CASSLRQSNEKLFF. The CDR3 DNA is TGTGCCAGCAGCTTACGTCAGAGTAATGAAAAACTGTTTTTT.

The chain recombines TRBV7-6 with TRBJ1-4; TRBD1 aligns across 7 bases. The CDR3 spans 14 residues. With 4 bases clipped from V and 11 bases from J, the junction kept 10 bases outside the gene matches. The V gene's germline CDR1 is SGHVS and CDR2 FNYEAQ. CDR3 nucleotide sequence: TGTGCCAGCAGCTCCCCCGGGACAGCTGAGAAACTGTTTTTT. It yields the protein CASSSPGTAEKLFF.

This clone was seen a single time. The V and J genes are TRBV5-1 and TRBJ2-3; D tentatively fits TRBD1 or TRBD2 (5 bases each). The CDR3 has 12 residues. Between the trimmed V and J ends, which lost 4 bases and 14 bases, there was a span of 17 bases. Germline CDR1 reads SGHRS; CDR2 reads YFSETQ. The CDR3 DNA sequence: TGCGCCAGCAGCGCCCAAGGGGAGTCCCCGTATTTT. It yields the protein CASSAQGESPYF.

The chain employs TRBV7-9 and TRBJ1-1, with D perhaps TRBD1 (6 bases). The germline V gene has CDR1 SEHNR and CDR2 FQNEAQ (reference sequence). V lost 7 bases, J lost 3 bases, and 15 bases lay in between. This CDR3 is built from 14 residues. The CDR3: CASNGRGADTEAFF. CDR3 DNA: TGTGCCAGCAACGGCCGGGGGGCGGACACTGAAGCTTTCTTT.

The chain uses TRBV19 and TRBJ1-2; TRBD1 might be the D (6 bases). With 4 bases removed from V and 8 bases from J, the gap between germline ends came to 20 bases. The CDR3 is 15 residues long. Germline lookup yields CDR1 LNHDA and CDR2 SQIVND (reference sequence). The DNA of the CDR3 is TGTGCCAGTAGTAAGGGGCTACAGGGCCTCGGGGGCTACACCTTC. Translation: CASSKGLQGLGGYTF. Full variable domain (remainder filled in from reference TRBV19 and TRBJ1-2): DGGITQSPKYLFRKEGQNVTLSCEQNLNHDAMYWYRQDPGQGLRLIYYSQIVNDFQKGDIAEGYSVSREKKESFPLTVTSAQKNPTAFYLCASSKGLQGLGGYTFGSGTRLTVV.

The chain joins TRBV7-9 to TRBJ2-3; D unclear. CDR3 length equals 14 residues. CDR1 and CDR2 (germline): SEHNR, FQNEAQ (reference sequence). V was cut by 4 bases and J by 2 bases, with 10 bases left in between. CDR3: CASSSGRNTDTQYF. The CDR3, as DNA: TGTGCCAGCAGCTCGGGCAGAAACACAGATACGCAGTATTTT.

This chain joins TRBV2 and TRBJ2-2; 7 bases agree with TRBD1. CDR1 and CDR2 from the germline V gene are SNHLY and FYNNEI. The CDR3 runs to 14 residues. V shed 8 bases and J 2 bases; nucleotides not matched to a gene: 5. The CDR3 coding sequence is TGTGCCAGCCTGGGACAGAGTAACACCGGGGAGCTGTTTTTT. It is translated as CASLGQSNTGELFF.

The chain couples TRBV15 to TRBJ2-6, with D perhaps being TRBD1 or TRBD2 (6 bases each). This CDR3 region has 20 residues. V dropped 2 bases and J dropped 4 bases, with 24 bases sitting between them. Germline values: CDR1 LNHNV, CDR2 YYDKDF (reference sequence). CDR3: CATSRTLQGKWGAGANVLTF. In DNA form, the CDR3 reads TGTGCCACCAGCAGAACGTTACAGGGAAAGTGGGGGGCCGGGGCCAACGTCCTGACTTTC.

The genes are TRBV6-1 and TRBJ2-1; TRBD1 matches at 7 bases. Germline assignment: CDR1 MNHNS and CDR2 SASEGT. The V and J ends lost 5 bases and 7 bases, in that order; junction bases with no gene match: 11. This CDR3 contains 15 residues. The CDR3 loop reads CASSTGQYGVNEQFF. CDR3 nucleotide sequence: TGTGCCAGCAGTACGGGACAGTACGGGGTGAATGAGCAGTTCTTC.

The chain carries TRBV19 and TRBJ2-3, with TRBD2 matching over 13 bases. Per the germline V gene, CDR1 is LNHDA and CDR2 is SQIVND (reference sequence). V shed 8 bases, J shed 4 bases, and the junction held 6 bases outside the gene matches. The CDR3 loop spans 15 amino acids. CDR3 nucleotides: TGTGCCAGTCTCCGGACTAGCGGGAGTGCAGATACGCAGTATTTT. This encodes CASLRTSGSADTQYF.